Below are 10 T cell receptor beta chains sequenced from a single sample in a study of shared clonotypes between healthy human individuals. TCRdb keeps only in-frame clones here, not all; method: immunoSEQ multiplex PCR. The repertoire holds some 2,400,000 clones, with approximately 96% as singletons. Specimen: naive CD4+ T cells sorted from blood. Subset of the sample: CD45RA+ positively selected. The receptors were sampled from a man aged 18 to 29 in good health.

The V and J genes are TRBV11-2 and TRBJ2-7; D perhaps matches TRBD1 (6 bases). From germline, CDR1 is SGHAT and CDR2 FQNNGV. V lost 6 bases, J lost 0 bases, and 15 bases lay in between. The CDR3 has 15 amino acids. The CDR3 coding sequence is TGTGCCAGCAGATTAATGCAGGGGCGCTCCTACGAGCAGTACTTC. It yields the protein CASRLMQGRSYEQYF.

The chain recombines TRBV19 with TRBJ2-2, with TRBD1 identical over 7 bases. CDR3 length: 15 amino acids. The junction had 7 bases not matched to a gene; V was cut back by 3 bases and J by 6 bases. The germline V gene has CDR1 LNHDA and CDR2 SQIVND (reference sequence). The CDR3 DNA is TGTGCCAGTAGTATGTTAGACAGGGCCCCCGGGGAGCTGTTTTTT. Amino acid sequence: CASSMLDRAPGELFF.

CDR3 sequence reads: CAWSSFRTSGFQETQYF. As DNA, the CDR3 is TGTGCCTGGAGTTCCTTTCGGACTAGCGGTTTCCAAGAGACCCAGTACTTC. The genes are TRBV30 and TRBJ2-5, with 10 bases fitting TRBD2. V was pared by 2 bases and J by 1 base, with 10 bases of the junction left unmatched. Germline assignment: CDR1 GTSNPN and CDR2 SVGIG (reference sequence). This CDR3 is built from 17 residues. Drawing the rest from reference TRBV30 and TRBJ2-5, the complete variable domain is SQTIHQWPATLVQPVGSPLSLECTVEGTSNPNLYWYRQAAGRGLQLLFYSVGIGQISSEVPQNLSASRPQDRQFILSSKKLLLSDSGFYLCAWSSFRTSGFQETQYFGPGTRLLVL.

This chain links TRBV4-3 with TRBJ2-7; 10 bases line up with TRBD2. CDR3 size: 19 residues. Germline values: CDR1 LGHNA, CDR2 YSLEER. The V gene end was trimmed by 1 base and the J gene end by 2 bases; junction bases not matched to a gene: 14. The CDR3 nucleotides are TGCGCCAGCAGCCAAGCCGTCCAGCGGGAGGGCCGTGATCCCTACGAGCAGTACTTC. Translating it yields CASSQAVQREGRDPYEQYF.

This chain links TRBV6-1 with TRBJ1-6; weak D call: TRBD1 (5 bases). Germline CDR1 and CDR2: MNHNS and SASEGT. V gave up 3 bases and J gave up 6 bases, with 15 bases separating them. The CDR3 runs to 16 residues. The CDR3 region is CASSDQGFESNSPLHF. CDR3 sequence (DNA): TGTGCCAGCAGTGACCAGGGTTTTGAGAGTAATTCACCCCTCCACTTT.

This chain links TRBV6-1 with TRBJ1-2; D gene uncertain. Germline V gives CDR1 MNHNS, CDR2 SASEGT. CDR3 length: 13 residues. The germline V and J ends were trimmed by 4 bases and 8 bases, with 14 bases remaining between them. The DNA of the CDR3 is TGTGCCAGCAGTGGTACAGTCCTTTGGGGCTACACCTTC. Its protein is CASSGTVLWGYTF.

The V gene is TRBV19, the J gene TRBJ1-2, with TRBD1 identical over 8 bases. This CDR3 contains 15 residues. V gave up 6 bases and J gave up 4 bases; unmatched junction bases: 10. In germline, CDR1 is LNHDA, CDR2 SQIVND (reference sequence). DNA of the CDR3: TGTGCCAGTAGCCGGAGGGGGGACAGGACCTATGGCTACACCTTC. Its protein is CASSRRGDRTYGYTF.

This clone appeared once. The V gene is TRBV27, the J gene TRBJ1-1, with 7 bases lining up with TRBD1. Germline CDR1 reads MNHEY; CDR2 reads SMNVEV (reference sequence). The CDR3 sequence is 15 residues long. V shed 6 bases and J 0 bases; nucleotides not matched to a gene: 7. Here the CDR3 DNA reads TGTGCCAGCAGCGCGGGGACAGCGATGAACACTGAAGCTTTCTTT. Residues: CASSAGTAMNTEAFF.

This chain links TRBV25-1 with TRBJ1-4, with unresolved D. Looked up from germline, CDR1 is MGHDK and CDR2 is SYGVNS. This CDR3 comprises 16 residues. Trimming took 1 base from V and 3 from J, leaving 12 bases between them. DNA for the CDR3: TGTGCCAGCAGTGAATTGGCTGGGTCGGCTAATGAAAAACTGTTTTTT. Residues: CASSELAGSANEKLFF.

The V gene is TRBV7-8, the J gene TRBJ2-7, with 10 positions matching TRBD2. Trimming removed 2 bases from V and 0 bases from J; junction bases left unmatched: 7. Germline V lookup: CDR1 SGHVS, CDR2 FQNEAQ. CDR3 length equals 17 residues. CDR3 amino acids: CASSLSGLAGVSYEQYF. The CDR3 DNA reads as TGTGCCAGCAGCTTATCAGGTCTAGCGGGAGTCTCCTACGAGCAGTACTTC.